The clone carrying this TCR beta chain was picked up many times. The data stem from a study of T cells in Graves' hyperthyroidism and ophthalmopathy. This CDR3 contains 14 residues. The V gene's germline CDR1 is MGHRA and CDR2 YSYEKL. With 4 bases removed from V and 5 bases from J, the gap between germline ends came to 12 bases. RNA transcripts served as the template for amplifying TCR beta CDR3 regions. HTBI primers drove first-round RT-PCR of the TCR CDR3. TCRdb independently ran MiXCR on the multiplex PCR reads; one entry per CDR3 protein. This sample has around 350,000 distinct CDR3 sequences, with approximately 19% found just once.

Sequenced: blood. The chain joins TRBV4-1 to TRBJ1-5; D ambiguous. The sequence was obtained from a woman between 18 and 29 years old with Graves' hyperthyroidism. This CDR3 reads CASSPRPGDQPQHF. DNA of the CDR3: TGCGCCAGCAGCCCAAGACCAGGTGATCAGCCCCAGCATTTT.